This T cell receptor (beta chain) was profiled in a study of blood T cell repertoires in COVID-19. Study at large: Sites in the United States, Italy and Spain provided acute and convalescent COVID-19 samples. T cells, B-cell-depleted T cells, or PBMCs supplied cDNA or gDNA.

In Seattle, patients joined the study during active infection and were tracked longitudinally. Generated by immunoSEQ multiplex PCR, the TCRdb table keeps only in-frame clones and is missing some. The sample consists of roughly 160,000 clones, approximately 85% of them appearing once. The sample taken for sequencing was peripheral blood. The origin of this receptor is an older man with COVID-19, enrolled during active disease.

The CDR3, as DNA: TGTGCCAGCAGCTTAGCCCAGTACACGCAGTATTTT. Protein: CASSLAQYTQYF. The chain has TRBV7-9 and TRBJ2-3; D uncertain. The germline V gene has CDR1 SEHNR and CDR2 FQNEAQ (reference sequence). The V end was cut by 0 bases, the J end by 9 bases, with 7 bases between. The length of the CDR3 is 12 residues.